The 26 T cell receptor beta chains listed next were all sequenced from one sample in a study of shared clonotypes between healthy human individuals. TCRdb's copy holds only in-frame clones and misses some; the assay was immunoSEQ multiplex PCR. The data contain about 990,000 clones, 78% of them singletons. Sequencing was carried out using memory CD4+ T cells from PBMCs. Subset denoted: CD45RA-negative fraction. Every receptor here comes from a young man in good health. Some clones in this sample may be carry-over from other donors' samples.

Here the CDR3 DNA reads TGCAGCGTGGTAGAGGGGAGGGGGTACAATGAGCAGTTCTTC. Translated, it gives CSVVEGRGYNEQFF. The chain couples TRBV29-1 to TRBJ2-1, with D possibly matching TRBD2 (7 bases). Looked up from germline, CDR1 is SQVTM and CDR2 is ANQGSEA. The CDR3 is 14 residues long. V was pared by 6 bases and J by 4 bases, with 16 bases between.

This sequence joins TRBV5-5 and TRBJ1-5; D is uncertain. Trimming left V 2 bases short and J 5 bases short, with 8 bases between. There are 13 residues in the CDR3. Per germline, CDR1 SGHKS and CDR2 YYEKEE (reference sequence). CDR3 residues: CASSFNPDQPQHF. For the CDR3, the DNA is TGTGCCAGCAGCTTTAACCCCGATCAGCCCCAGCATTTT.

In its sample, this clone was seen many times. The chain links TRBV6-6 to TRBJ2-5, with D possibly TRBD1 on 5 matching bases. V was trimmed by 2 bases and J by 2 bases, leaving 15 bases between them. CDR1 MNHNY and CDR2 SVGAGI come from the germline V gene (reference sequence). This CDR3 comprises 16 residues. The CDR3 loop reads CASSYGAVRGQETQYF. The CDR3 bases are TGTGCCAGCAGTTACGGGGCGGTTAGGGGTCAAGAGACCCAGTACTTC.

The chain is built from TRBV2 and TRBJ2-6; D is uncertain. Germline values: CDR1 SNHLY, CDR2 FYNNEI. This CDR3 is built from 15 residues. Trimming pared 8 bases from V and 1 base from J, leaving 12 bases between. CDR3 bases: TGTGCCAGCCGGGCCTCAGATTCTGGGGCCAACGTCCTGACTTTC. This codes for CASRASDSGANVLTF.

The V and J genes are TRBV30 and TRBJ2-7; 10 nucleotides match TRBD1. The CDR3 is 15 residues long. Germline assignment: CDR1 GTSNPN and CDR2 SVGIG (reference sequence). V lost 3 bases, J lost 6 bases, and 11 bases stayed unmatched. The DNA for the CDR3 is TGTGCCTGGAGGTTAGCCGGGACAGGGGCCAGCGAGCAGTACTTC. Its translation is CAWRLAGTGASEQYF.

The chain links TRBV6-5 to TRBJ2-3; a possible D gene is TRBD2 (6 bases). The CDR3 spans 14 residues. CDR1 MNHEY and CDR2 SVGAGI come from the germline V gene. Trimming pared 3 bases from V and 6 bases from J, leaving 13 bases between. The CDR3: CASSYSGVRDTQYF. DNA of the CDR3: TGTGCCAGCAGTTATAGCGGAGTCCGGGATACGCAGTATTTT.

The rearrangement uses TRBV6-6 and TRBJ1-5; D call uncertain. The germline V gene encodes CDR1 MNHNY and CDR2 SVGAGI (reference sequence). The germline V and J ends were trimmed by 0 bases and 4 bases, with 4 bases remaining between them. The CDR3 is 13 amino acids. CDR3 nucleotides: TGTGCCAGCAGTTACTCGTTAAATCAGCCCCAGCATTTT. Its protein is CASSYSLNQPQHF.

In this sample, this clone turned up once. The chain uses TRBV19 and TRBJ2-7; D is unclear. Between the trimmed V and J ends, which lost 1 base and 0 bases, there was a span of 10 bases. Germline V gene sequence: CDR1 LNHDA, CDR2 SQIVND (reference sequence). This CDR3 comprises 15 residues. The CDR3 protein is CASSIVFAASYEQYF. The DNA of the CDR3 is TGTGCCAGTAGTATAGTATTCGCAGCCTCCTACGAGCAGTACTTC. Full variable domain (missing parts from reference TRBV19 and TRBJ2-7): DGGITQSPKYLFRKEGQNVTLSCEQNLNHDAMYWYRQDPGQGLRLIYYSQIVNDFQKGDIAEGYSVSREKKESFPLTVTSAQKNPTAFYLCASSIVFAASYEQYFGPGTRLTVT.

CDR3 in DNA: TGTGCCAGCAGGACCCGGGACAGCGACTTCTATGGCTACACCTTC. As protein: CASRTRDSDFYGYTF. This sequence joins TRBV27 and TRBJ1-2; TRBD1 aligns across 7 bases. J lost 4 bases, V lost 6 bases, and 11 bases had no gene match. In germline, CDR1 is MNHEY, CDR2 SMNVEV (reference sequence). This CDR3 comprises 15 residues.

CDR3 nucleotide sequence: TGTGCCAGCAGCTTGTGGCAGCTTAGCTCCTACGAGCAGTACTTC. Protein sequence: CASSLWQLSSYEQYF. The chain has TRBV5-5 and TRBJ2-7; no reliable D call. V lost 1 base and J lost 0, with 11 bases in between. The CDR3 contains 15 residues. CDR1 is SGHKS and CDR2 is YYEKEE in the germline V gene (reference sequence).

This clone was recorded at least ten times. As DNA, the CDR3 is TGTGCCAGCAGCCTGCGGGTAAGCGGAGAGACCCAGTACTTC. Translation: CASSLRVSGETQYF. The V call is TRBV7-9, the J call TRBJ2-5; a weak D match, TRBD2 (5 bases). The CDR3 contains 14 residues. Looked up from germline, CDR1 is SEHNR and CDR2 is FQNEAQ (reference sequence). V gave up 5 bases and J gave up 4 bases, with 14 bases separating them.

The chain recombines TRBV6-5 with TRBJ2-4; possible D gene TRBD2, 5 bases. The CDR3 spans 13 residues. Trimming cost V 0 bases and J 7 bases, with 7 bases left between them. CDR1 and CDR2 (germline): MNHEY, SVGAGI. The CDR3 is CASSYSAGNIQYF. In DNA form, the CDR3 reads TGTGCCAGCAGTTACTCGGCGGGCAACATTCAGTACTTC.

The CDR3 loop is CASSPFRNLNTGELFF. The CDR3 coding sequence is TGTGCCAGCAGCCCATTCAGGAACTTGAACACCGGGGAGCTGTTTTTT. V usage is TRBV7-3 and J usage is TRBJ2-2; D remains ambiguous. Germline CDR1 and CDR2: SGHTA and FQGTGA. Trimming removed 5 bases from V and 1 base from J, with 14 bases in between. The length of the CDR3 is 16 residues.

This clone is a singleton in its sample. The CDR3 loop reads CSVEVGGRREQFF. The CDR3 bases are TGCAGCGTTGAGGTGGGGGGGCGCCGTGAGCAGTTCTTC. The genes are TRBV29-1 and TRBJ2-1, with D perhaps TRBD2 (7 bases). The CDR3 is 13 amino acids. The germline CDR1 and CDR2 sequences are SQVTM and ANQGSEA. V was clipped by 3 bases and J by 9 bases, with 15 bases between them.

The chain recombines TRBV4-1 with TRBJ2-2; 10 nucleotides line up with TRBD2. The V segment lost 4 bases and the J segment 3 bases; nucleotides outside the gene matches: 8. The CDR3 has 17 amino acids. The germline V gene encodes CDR1 MGHRA and CDR2 YSYEKL. CDR3 protein: CASSLKAGGLDTGELFF. The CDR3 coding sequence is TGCGCCAGCAGCCTAAAAGCGGGAGGGCTGGACACCGGGGAGCTGTTTTTT.

CDR3 nucleotide sequence: TGTGCCAGCAGTGAAATATTCGGGGCCTCGGGGACAAAAGAGACCCAGTACTTC. Translation gives CASSEIFGASGTKETQYF. The chain is built from TRBV2 and TRBJ2-5; D perhaps matches TRBD1 (6 bases). Trimming removed 2 bases at V and 3 bases at J, with 22 bases between. The CDR3 spans 18 residues. Germline CDR1 is SNHLY and CDR2 is FYNNEI.

The DNA for the CDR3 is TGTGCCAGCACCCCGGGACAGGGGGTTGGCTACACCTTC. This encodes CASTPGQGVGYTF. The rearrangement links TRBV4-2 to TRBJ1-2, with 11 bases fitting TRBD1. V was pared by 7 bases and J by 7 bases, with 5 bases of the junction left unmatched. CDR1 is LGHNA, CDR2 YNFKEQ, per germline. This CDR3 spans 13 amino acids.

The chain links TRBV30 to TRBJ2-5; TRBD1 matches at 8 bases. Per the germline V gene, CDR1 is GTSNPN and CDR2 is SVGIG (reference sequence). This CDR3 region has 14 residues. Trimming took 3 bases from V and 4 from J; bases not matched to a gene: 7. This chain's CDR3 is CAWRSGGAGETQYF. The DNA of the CDR3 is TGTGCCTGGAGATCAGGGGGCGCGGGAGAGACCCAGTACTTC.

The chain has TRBV28 and TRBJ2-3, with a weak D call TRBD2 (7 bases). Trimming left V 7 bases short and J 5 bases short, with 25 bases between. This CDR3 is 17 amino acids long. CDR1 is MDHEN, CDR2 SYDVKM, per germline. The CDR3, as DNA: TGTGCCAGCACCGCGGTGGGAGGGGCAGGGGAACAAGATACGCAGTATTTT. Translating gives CASTAVGGAGEQDTQYF.

This clone was detected many times. This sequence joins TRBV5-1 and TRBJ2-5; D is possibly TRBD1 or TRBD2 (5 bases each). Germline assignment: CDR1 SGHRS and CDR2 YFSETQ. V was pared by 3 bases and J by 5 bases, with 14 bases between. The CDR3 consists of 14 residues. The CDR3 reads CASSSQGWEETQYF. CDR3 DNA sequence: TGCGCCAGCAGCTCGCAGGGTTGGGAGGAGACCCAGTACTTC.

The DNA for the CDR3 is TGTGCCAGCAGCCCAAAGGCGGGCCTAGGGGAGGGATACACAGATACGCAGTATTTT. This codes for CASSPKAGLGEGYTDTQYF. The rearrangement links TRBV4-2 to TRBJ2-3; 7 bases line up with TRBD2. The CDR3 length is 19 residues. Germline values: CDR1 LGHNA, CDR2 YNFKEQ. Unmatched junction bases numbered 18, after V lost 4 bases and J lost 2 bases.

The genes are TRBV15 and TRBJ2-1; possible D gene TRBD1, 6 bases. Between the trimmed V and J ends, which lost 6 bases and 7 bases, there was a span of 16 bases. This CDR3 is 14 amino acids long. CDR1 and CDR2 from the germline V gene are LNHNV and YYDKDF (reference sequence). CDR3 in amino acids: CATSINRVGNEQFF. CDR3 nucleotide sequence: TGTGCCACCAGTATTAACAGGGTTGGGAATGAGCAGTTCTTC.

Note on this clone: A much bigger clone sits one base away, suggesting this may be a read error. The chain recombines TRBV7-3 with TRBJ2-5, with a possible D match to TRBD1 (6 bases). CDR3 length: 14 residues. The V end lost 3 bases, the J end lost 1 base, and 9 bases lay between the germline ends. Germline V gives CDR1 SGHTA, CDR2 FQGTGA. DNA of the CDR3: TGTGCCAGCAGCTTCCAGGGGTCCCAAGAGACCCAGTACTTC. It codes for CASSFQGSQETQYF.

The chain joins TRBV5-1 to TRBJ2-5, with TRBD2 matching over 10 bases. Germline V CDR1 and CDR2: SGHRS, YFSETQ. The CDR3 is 16 amino acids. The V and J ends lost 4 bases and 2 bases, in that order; junction bases with no gene match: 8. This CDR3 reads CASSPLGAGGQETQYF. The CDR3 region has the DNA TGCGCCAGCAGCCCCTTAGGAGCGGGAGGGCAAGAGACCCAGTACTTC.

This chain connects TRBV5-1 to TRBJ1-1, with D possibly being TRBD1 (6 bases). The CDR3 totals 15 residues. Germline V gene sequence: CDR1 SGHRS, CDR2 YFSETQ. Trimming removed 5 bases at V and 0 bases at J, with 14 bases between. The CDR3 protein is CASRRDTGMNTEAFF. CDR3 nucleotide sequence: TGCGCCAGCAGGAGGGACACCGGCATGAACACTGAAGCTTTCTTT.

The chain couples TRBV2 to TRBJ2-7; D gene ambiguous. The germline V gene encodes CDR1 SNHLY and CDR2 FYNNEI. With 4 bases removed from V and 2 bases from J, the gap between germline ends came to 15 bases. The CDR3 spans 15 residues. DNA of the CDR3: TGTGCCAGCAGTGTCAGCGCCTACCCTACCTACGAGCAGTACTTC. Its protein is CASSVSAYPTYEQYF.